This TCR beta chain was sequenced for a study of blood T cells in healthy people across ages. Whole-study results and caveats: The recorded TCR beta diversity per million T cells decreased in a roughly linear manner with age.

CDR1 MGHRA and CDR2 YSYEKL come from the germline V gene. Trimming cost V 1 base and J 3 bases; bases outside gene matches: 9. The CDR3 is 17 amino acids. Alongside a J-beta primer mix, a sample-barcoded 5' primer served in a second PCR lasting about 7 to 11 cycles. No fewer than 3 million CDR3-containing paired-end reads came from each sample. TCRdb re-derived calls from the 5' RACE reads in MiXCR, one entry per CDR3 protein. This sample has more than 800,000 distinct CDR3 sequences, with 40% to 45% found just once. This clonotype has only one observation. Its antigen is as yet unknown. Sequencing was done on a sample of blood. The J gene is TRBJ2-3, the V gene TRBV4-1; 8 bases fit TRBD2. This clonotype was obtained from a woman aged 60 to 75 in good health. CDR3 sequence reads: CASSQATTSESTDTQYF. The DNA of the CDR3 is TGCGCCAGCAGCCAAGCGACGACTAGCGAGAGTACAGATACGCAGTATTTT.